These 9 T cell receptor beta chains originate from one sample sequenced in a study of beta chain features in type 1 diabetes. The entirety of the isolated RNA underwent reverse transcription, so expressed TCRB transcripts were sequenced. Measured with immunoSEQ multiplex PCR; TCRdb has only the in-frame clones, and not every one. The sample carries 450,000 to 600,000 clones, about 30% recorded once. Sequencing was done on a sample of naive CD4+ T cells from blood. These receptor sequences come from a man between 18 and 35 years old in good health.

The chain couples TRBV30 to TRBJ1-1; D gene uncertain. CDR3 size: 15 residues. Germline V gene data show CDR1 as GTSNPN and CDR2 as SVGIG (reference sequence). The V end lost 0 bases, the J end lost 5 bases, and 16 bases lay between the germline ends. This CDR3 reads CAWSVPMGGGTEAFF. The CDR3 DNA is TGTGCCTGGAGTGTCCCAATGGGTGGAGGTACTGAAGCTTTCTTT.

J is TRBJ2-3 and V is TRBV4-2; TRBD2 aligns across 12 bases. Germline values: CDR1 LGHNA, CDR2 YNFKEQ. Trimming removed 2 bases from V and 0 bases from J; junction bases left unmatched: 12. CDR3 size: 20 residues. The CDR3 bases are TGTGCCAGCAGCCAATTCCTGACTAGCGGGAGCTTATCTAGCACAGATACGCAGTATTTT. Protein: CASSQFLTSGSLSSTDTQYF.

This clone was observed a handful of times. Other nucleotide sequences in the sample specify the same CDR3. The V and J genes are TRBV29-1 and TRBJ1-1, with D unclear. The CDR3 length is 13 residues. Germline V CDR1 and CDR2: SQVTM, ANQGSEA. V gave up 4 bases and J gave up 1 base, with 10 bases separating them. The DNA of the CDR3 is TGCAGCGTTGTGCGTTCGGGGAACACTGAAGCTTTCTTT. It specifies CSVVRSGNTEAFF.

The chain employs TRBV4-3 and TRBJ2-3; no clear D gene. Looked up from germline, CDR1 is LGHNA and CDR2 is YSLEER. The length of the CDR3 is 15 residues. Trimming left V 3 bases short and J 0 bases short, with 10 bases between. The CDR3 DNA sequence: TGCGCCAGCAGCCATAGGGAAGCTAGCACAGATACGCAGTATTTT. Translating gives CASSHREASTDTQYF.

This clone has a handful of counts. The rearrangement joins TRBV27 to TRBJ2-3, with 16 bases that match TRBD2. The V gene's germline CDR1 is MNHEY and CDR2 SMNVEV (reference sequence). The CDR3 is made up of 17 amino acids. J gave up 2 bases and V 7 bases, and 6 bases lay outside the gene matches. The CDR3 loop reads CASTEGLAGGNTDTQYF. CDR3 coding DNA: TGTGCCAGCACCGAGGGACTAGCGGGAGGGAACACAGATACGCAGTATTTT.

The J gene is TRBJ1-5, the V gene TRBV30; TRBD1 aligns across 7 bases. The CDR3 sequence is 14 residues long. Germline lookup yields CDR1 GTSNPN and CDR2 SVGIG (reference sequence). J lost 3 bases, V lost 0 bases, and 2 bases had no gene match. CDR3 loop: CAWSVGTVNQPQHF. CDR3 coding DNA: TGTGCCTGGAGTGTGGGGACAGTCAATCAGCCCCAGCATTTT.

The chain carries TRBV9 and TRBJ2-3; the D is unclear. V was cut by 3 bases and J by 4 bases, with 12 bases left in between. The length of the CDR3 is 14 residues. The germline V gene encodes CDR1 SGDLS and CDR2 YYNGEE. DNA of the CDR3: TGTGCCAGCAGCGAACAGTCTCAAGCAGATACGCAGTATTTT. Its protein product is CASSEQSQADTQYF.

On this clone: The sample contains more than one DNA sequence encoding this CDR3. The CDR3 sequence: CASSLGGTYEQYF. The CDR3 DNA reads TGCGCCAGCAGCTTAGGGGGTACCTACGAGCAGTACTTC. The gene calls are TRBV5-1 and TRBJ2-7; tentatively, D is TRBD1 (6 bases). Per the germline V gene, CDR1 is SGHRS and CDR2 is YFSETQ. This CDR3 region has 13 residues. V shed 2 bases and J shed 2 bases, with 8 bases lying between them.

The chain links TRBV4-1 to TRBJ2-7, with TRBD2 matching over 11 bases. The CDR3 totals 18 residues. Germline CDR1 reads MGHRA; CDR2 reads YSYEKL. V gave up 1 base and J gave up 5 bases; unmatched junction bases: 13. In DNA form, the CDR3 reads TGCGCCAGCAGCCAAGCCATTCTAGCGGGAGGAGAGTTTGACGAGCAGTACTTC. As protein: CASSQAILAGGEFDEQYF.